Included here is one TCR beta chain sequence, with context. The antigen remains unidentified. The data derive from a study of regulatory T cells. Whole-study results and caveats: Hydrophobic residues at CDR3 positions 6 and 7 were enriched in conventional CD4+ T cells of CD3G-deficient patients.

Germline-derived CDR1 and CDR2 are SQVTM and ANQGSEA. The junction had 5 bases not matched to a gene; V was cut back by 4 bases and J by 3 bases. The CDR3 sequence is 13 residues long. Primers: 52 TRBV forward and 13 TRBJ reverse. The repertoire was sequenced with immunoSEQ multiplex PCR; TCRdb's copy has only in-frame clones and lacks some. In the table there are about 28,000 clones, about 90% of which are singletons. CD4+ T cells were divided by sorting: CD25-high CD127-low Tregs, CD25-low CD127-high conventional cells. This clonotype originated in a person aged 18 to 35 with CD3G deficiency. The sequenced material came from conventional CD4+ T cells sorted from blood. The V call is TRBV29-1, the J call TRBJ2-5; 7 nucleotides line up with TRBD2. The CDR3 sequence is CSVVNGGKETQYF. DNA for the CDR3: TGCAGCGTTGTTAACGGGGGGAAAGAGACCCAGTACTTC.